The entry below gives a single TCR beta chain sequence along with its context. Its target is not known. The data belong to a study of blood T cells in healthy people across ages. Broader study findings: Both higher diversity and more naive CD4+ cells marked long-lived donors when set against aged donors.

Germline-derived CDR1 and CDR2 are SQVTM and ANQGSEA. The CDR3 covers 14 residues. V was shortened by 2 bases and J by 3 bases, with 13 bases between the two germline ends. Primed by a sample-barcoded 5' primer and a J-beta primer mix, a second PCR proceeded for about 6 to 11 cycles. Carrying 12 random nucleotides, a template-switch adaptor labeled each individual cDNA molecule. Using its own MiXCR run on the 5' RACE reads, TCRdb lists one record per CDR3 protein. The profile shows 1.5 million to 2 million distinct CDR3 sequences, roughly 27% of them singletons. This clonotype was sampled from a young woman in good health. The source material was blood. The rearrangement links TRBV29-1 to TRBJ1-1, with D uncertain. The CDR3 DNA reads TGCAGCGTTGAATCAGAAAATAAGGACACTGAAGCTTTCTTT. Amino acids: CSVESENKDTEAFF. Together with reference TRBV29-1 and TRBJ1-1, the CDR3 gives the full variable domain: SAVISQKPSRDICQRGTSLTIQCQVDSQVTMMFWYRQQPGQSLTLIATANQGSEATYESGFVIDKFPISRPNLTFSTLTVSNMSPEDSSIYLCSVESENKDTEAFFGQGTRLTVV.